Given below is one T cell receptor (beta chain) in context. As yet, its antigen is unknown. Sequencing was performed with immunoSEQ multiplex PCR; in TCRdb, only in-frame clones are kept and a portion is missing. This sample yields about 130,000 clones, of which more than 85% are seen a single time; about 3% belongs to the top ten. This CDR3 has 16 amino acids. Germline assignment: CDR1 MDHEN and CDR2 SYDVKM. Trimming pared 4 bases from V and 5 bases from J, leaving 18 bases between. The sample belongs to a study of T cell responses to AZD1222 COVID-19 vaccine. Study results and caveats: A reported finding is that nearly half of spike-specific TCRs target unmutated variant regions.

The rearrangement links TRBV28 to TRBJ1-5; D might be TRBD1 (5 bases). This sample comprised peripheral blood, obtained on day 0 of AZD1222 vaccination. This TCR was recovered from an adult in good health. As DNA, the CDR3 is TGTGCCAGCAGTTCGTCGTTCGGGGGTAGGGATCAGCCCCAGCATTTT. Protein: CASSSSFGGRDQPQHF.